These 8 T cell receptor beta chains came from one sample sequenced in a study of blood T cell repertoires in COVID-19. Data came from immunoSEQ multiplex PCR; TCRdb stores just in-frame clones and leaves some out. In the table there are roughly 98,000 clones, approximately 92% of which are singletons. The sample comprised peripheral blood. The origin of the receptors is a woman aged 60-75 years with active COVID-19.

V and J are TRBV5-1 and TRBJ1-1, with unresolved D. Germline CDR1 SGHRS, CDR2 YFSETQ. This CDR3 contains 12 residues. With 3 bases removed from V and 3 bases from J, the gap between germline ends came to 6 bases. The CDR3 here is CASSSTDTEAFF. The CDR3 nucleotides read TGCGCCAGCAGCTCCACGGACACTGAAGCTTTCTTT.

The V and J genes are TRBV18 and TRBJ1-5; perhaps TRBD1 as D (5 bases). Trimming removed 4 bases from V and 5 bases from J, with 12 bases in between. The CDR3 has 14 residues. Germline V CDR1 and CDR2: KGHSH, LQKENI. The CDR3: CASSLSRGYQPQHF. In DNA form, the CDR3 reads TGTGCCAGCTCACTATCCCGGGGGTATCAGCCCCAGCATTTT.

The genes are TRBV6-6 and TRBJ2-7; tentatively, D is TRBD2 (6 bases). In germline, CDR1 is MNHNY, CDR2 SVGAGI (reference sequence). This CDR3 contains 12 residues. V was trimmed by 5 bases and J by 4 bases, leaving 9 bases between them. The CDR3 region has the DNA TGTGCCAGCAGTCTCGGGGGATACGAGCAGTACTTC. The encoded protein is CASSLGGYEQYF.

This sequence joins TRBV5-1 and TRBJ2-1; 7 bases are shared with TRBD2. V shed 7 bases and J 7 bases; nucleotides not matched to a gene: 11. This CDR3 is 14 amino acids long. Germline V gene sequence: CDR1 SGHRS, CDR2 YFSETQ. The CDR3 protein is CASGIGGEGNEQFF. For the CDR3, the DNA is TGCGCCAGCGGGATCGGAGGGGAGGGGAATGAGCAGTTCTTC. The full variable domain, completed using reference TRBV5-1 and TRBJ2-1, is KAGVTQTPRYLIKTRGQQVTLSCSPISGHRSVSWYQQTPGQGLQFLFEYFSETQRNKGNFPGRFSGRQFSNSRSEMNVSTLELGDSALYLCASGIGGEGNEQFFGPGTRLTVL.

The chain carries TRBV9 and TRBJ1-2; D not certain. This CDR3 is 16 amino acids long. Germline V CDR1 and CDR2: SGDLS, YYNGEE. The V gene lost 0 bases and the J gene lost 0 bases, with 12 bases spanning the gap. For the CDR3, the DNA is TGTGCCAGCAGCGTAGGGGCAGGATTAGCTAACTATGGCTACACCTTC. Translation: CASSVGAGLANYGYTF.

The chain links TRBV27 to TRBJ2-2, with 7 bases aligning to TRBD1. CDR1 and CDR2 (germline): MNHEY, SMNVEV (reference sequence). The trim removed 7 bases at V and 7 bases at J, leaving 12 bases unmatched. This CDR3 comprises 15 residues. CDR3 coding DNA: TGTGCCAGCACCACAATCGGGACAGTTGGCGGGGAGCTGTTTTTT. Its protein product is CASTTIGTVGGELFF.

This sequence joins TRBV24-1 and TRBJ1-5; 9 bases agree with TRBD1. The CDR3 is made up of 14 amino acids. CDR1 KGHDR and CDR2 SFDVKD come from the germline V gene. V shed 10 bases, J shed 4 bases, and the junction held 7 bases outside the gene matches. The CDR3 loop reads CATRGTGTNQPQHF. CDR3 nucleotides: TGTGCCACTAGAGGGACAGGGACTAATCAGCCCCAGCATTTT.

The rearrangement uses TRBV6-2 or TRBV6-3 and TRBJ1-5, with a tentative D call TRBD1 (6 bases). V lost 6 bases and J 3 bases, leaving 12 bases between the germline ends. The germline V gene encodes CDR1 MNHEY and CDR2 SVGEGT. The CDR3 covers 14 residues. The CDR3 is CASSQDRLNQPQHF. The CDR3 coding sequence is TGTGCCAGCAGCCAGGACAGACTCAATCAGCCCCAGCATTTT.